This T cell receptor beta chain was retrieved from a study of T cell responses to AZD1222 COVID-19 vaccine (dated by TCRdb to the early 2020s). About the investigation overall: Because spike-specific TCR depth and breadth did not differ between the two schedules, AZD1222 recipients who got a second dose at roughly 4 weeks were pooled with those who got a second dose at roughly 12 weeks. Trial participants were enrolled into age subgroups of 18-55, 56-69 and 70-plus years, which contained about 150, 28 and 57 TCR-sequenced participants, respectively. TCR sequencing covered approximately 230 trial participants: 200 to 210 given two doses of AZD1222 and 26 given two doses of MenACWY control vaccine. General conclusions and limits of the study: Only five to seven AZD1222 recipients were SARS-CoV-2 seropositive at baseline, limiting conclusions about previously exposed vaccinees. Vaccine-associated CD4 TCRs spanned the whole spike protein, with dominant responses in regions 160-218 and 743-854. Participants were mostly white British, with more females than males. The authors suggested clonal diversity may have been underestimated. The 56-69-year group was small, and its depth increase did not reach significance, likely because of low power. Spike-specific TCR breadth and depth rose significantly after two AZD1222 doses compared with day 0 and with MenACWY recipients. Epitopes outside the regions mutated in the B.1.351 and B.1.1.7 variants were reportedly recognized by nearly half of the unique spike-specific TCRs. Because no samples from the day 14 peak response were available, repertoires could be characterized only after the peak T cell response.

Unmatched junction bases come to 6, with V trimmed by 5 bases and J by 7 bases. CDR1 SEHNR and CDR2 FQNEAQ were looked up in the germline V gene (reference sequence). The CDR3 spans 14 residues, from the cysteine through the phenylalanine. Just the 42-base CDR3 DNA is kept, in frame starting at base 1. What the time point label conveys for this sample: baseline before first vaccination. The vaccinee samples were drawn from two UK trials, COV001 and COV002, one of which was a single-blind randomized controlled phase 2/3 trial testing AZD1222 (ChAdOx1 nCoV-19) in healthy adults. Trial participant PBMC samples were collected at day 0 and day 28 after the second dose for TCRbeta chain sequencing. This clone was seen once. The antigen this receptor binds is unknown. Base-call qualities are not available, and no considerably larger clone is one nucleotide away. The CDR3 regions of human TCRbeta chains were analyzed by immunosequencing. On the authors' methods: TCRs in the repertoires were compared against a reference library of SARS-CoV-2-specific TCRs that had been generated with the MIRA antigen-specificity platform. Breadth meant the fraction of unique TCRs that were SARS-CoV-2-associated, whereas depth meant the fraction of total T cells that were SARS-CoV-2-associated. Using the MIRA data, every spike-specific TCR was mapped to the spike region that the TCR reacted to and assigned to either a CD4 or a CD8 class. Log10-transformed breadth and depth values were compared by one-way ANOVA with Sidak's multiple comparisons tests. Held by TCRdb, this immuneACCESS table contains in-frame sequences only and omits some clones. Under half of the omission traces to an unresolved V gene where checked; the cause of the rest is unknown. That table gives V, J and clone size, and the DNA gave D and trimming. This sample gives 100,000 to 150,000 clones in total; 92% of them show up just once. The biggest ten clones account for 11% to 15% of the sample.

This clonotype originated in an adult in good health. Here the chain combines TRBV7-9 and TRBJ1-4, with TRBD1 matching 8 junction bases. The sample in question was peripheral blood, obtained on day 0 of AZD1222 vaccination. Here the CDR3 is given as CASSTQGEGEKLFF. In nucleotide form, the sequence is TGTGCCAGCAGCACACAGGGGGAGGGTGAAAAACTGTTTTTT.